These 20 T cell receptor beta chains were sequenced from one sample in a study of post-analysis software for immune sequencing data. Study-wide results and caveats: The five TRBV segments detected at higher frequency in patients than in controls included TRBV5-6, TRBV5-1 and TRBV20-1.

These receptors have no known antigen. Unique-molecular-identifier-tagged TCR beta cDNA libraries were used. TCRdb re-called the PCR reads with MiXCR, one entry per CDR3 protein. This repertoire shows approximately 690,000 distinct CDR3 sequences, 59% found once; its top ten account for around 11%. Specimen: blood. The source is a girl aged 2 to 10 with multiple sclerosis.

The CDR3 protein is CASSLDGNSLLQYF. DNA for the CDR3: TGTGCCAGCAGCTTAGACGGTAACAGCCTATTGCAGTACTTC. The chain recombines TRBV7-9 with TRBJ2-5; D call uncertain. The V gene lost 1 base and the J gene lost 11 bases, with 17 bases spanning the gap. The length of the CDR3 is 14 residues. Germline-derived CDR1 and CDR2 are SEHNR and FQNEAQ (reference sequence).

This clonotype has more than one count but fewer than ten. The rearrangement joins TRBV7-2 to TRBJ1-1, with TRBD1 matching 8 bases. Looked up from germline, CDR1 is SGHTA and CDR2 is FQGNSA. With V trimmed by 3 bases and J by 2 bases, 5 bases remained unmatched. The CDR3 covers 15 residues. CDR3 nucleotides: TGTGCCAGCAGCTTGGACAGGGCAAGAAACACTGAAGCTTTCTTT. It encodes CASSLDRARNTEAFF.

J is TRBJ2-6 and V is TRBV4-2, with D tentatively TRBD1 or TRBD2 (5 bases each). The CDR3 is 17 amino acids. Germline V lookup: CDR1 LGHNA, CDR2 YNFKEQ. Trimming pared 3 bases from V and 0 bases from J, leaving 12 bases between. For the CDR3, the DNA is TGTGCCAGCAGCCACCTCGGGACGCTCTCTGGGGCCAACGTCCTGACTTTC. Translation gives CASSHLGTLSGANVLTF.

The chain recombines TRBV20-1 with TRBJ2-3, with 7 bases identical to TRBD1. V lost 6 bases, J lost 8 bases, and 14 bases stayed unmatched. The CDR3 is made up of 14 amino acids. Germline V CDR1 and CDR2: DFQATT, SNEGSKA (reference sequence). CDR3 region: CSALEPDRAATQYF. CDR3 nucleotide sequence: TGCAGTGCACTCGAACCTGACAGGGCAGCTACGCAGTATTTT.

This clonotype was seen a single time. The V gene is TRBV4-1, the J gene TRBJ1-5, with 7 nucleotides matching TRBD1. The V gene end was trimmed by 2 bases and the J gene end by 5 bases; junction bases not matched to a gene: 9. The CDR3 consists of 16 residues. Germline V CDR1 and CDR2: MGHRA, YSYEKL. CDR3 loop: CASSQPRQGRDQPQHF. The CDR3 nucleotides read TGCGCCAGCAGCCAACCCAGACAGGGTCGGGATCAGCCCCAGCATTTT.

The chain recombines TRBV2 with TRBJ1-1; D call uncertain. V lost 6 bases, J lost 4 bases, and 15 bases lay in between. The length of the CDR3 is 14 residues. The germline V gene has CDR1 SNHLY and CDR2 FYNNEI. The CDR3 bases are TGTGCCAGCAGGCGAACAGACGCCGGCACTGAAGCTTTCTTT. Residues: CASRRTDAGTEAFF.

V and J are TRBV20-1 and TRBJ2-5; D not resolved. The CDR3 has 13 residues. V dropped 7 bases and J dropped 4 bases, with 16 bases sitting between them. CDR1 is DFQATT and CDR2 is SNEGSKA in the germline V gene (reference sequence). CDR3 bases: TGCAGTGTTCGAATTAGTGTTTCAGAGACCCAGTACTTC. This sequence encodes CSVRISVSETQYF.

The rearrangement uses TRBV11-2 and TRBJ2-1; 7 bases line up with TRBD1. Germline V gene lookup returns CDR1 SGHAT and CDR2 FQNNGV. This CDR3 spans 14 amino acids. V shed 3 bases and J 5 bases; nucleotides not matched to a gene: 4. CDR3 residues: CASSFPTGNNEQFF. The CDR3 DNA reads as TGTGCCAGCAGCTTTCCGACAGGGAACAATGAGCAGTTCTTC.

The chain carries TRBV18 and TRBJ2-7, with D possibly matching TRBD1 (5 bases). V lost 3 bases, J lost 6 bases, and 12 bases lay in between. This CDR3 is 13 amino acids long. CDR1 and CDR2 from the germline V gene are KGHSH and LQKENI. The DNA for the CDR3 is TGTGCCAGCTCACCCCTGACAGATGCCGAGCAGTACTTC. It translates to CASSPLTDAEQYF.

DNA for the CDR3: TGTGCCAGCAGCCAAGGCTGGACAGGCAATGAGCAGTTCTTC. It yields the protein CASSQGWTGNEQFF. J is TRBJ2-1 and V is TRBV3-1; 7 nucleotides align to TRBD1. Germline V gene lookup returns CDR1 LGHDT and CDR2 YNNKEL (reference sequence). CDR3 length equals 14 residues. V gave up 1 base and J gave up 6 bases; unmatched junction bases: 3.

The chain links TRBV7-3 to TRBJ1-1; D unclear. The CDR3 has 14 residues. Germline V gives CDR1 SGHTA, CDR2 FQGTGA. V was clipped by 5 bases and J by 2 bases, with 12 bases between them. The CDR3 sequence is CASSPRGDNTEAFF. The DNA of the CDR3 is TGTGCCAGCAGCCCCCGGGGAGACAACACTGAAGCTTTCTTT.

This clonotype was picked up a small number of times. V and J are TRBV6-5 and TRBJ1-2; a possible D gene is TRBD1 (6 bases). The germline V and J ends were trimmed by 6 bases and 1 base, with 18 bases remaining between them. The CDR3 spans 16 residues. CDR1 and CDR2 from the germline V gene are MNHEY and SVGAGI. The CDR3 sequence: CASSYRGQSHNYGYTF. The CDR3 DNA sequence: TGTGCCAGCAGCTACCGAGGACAGAGCCATAACTATGGCTACACCTTC.

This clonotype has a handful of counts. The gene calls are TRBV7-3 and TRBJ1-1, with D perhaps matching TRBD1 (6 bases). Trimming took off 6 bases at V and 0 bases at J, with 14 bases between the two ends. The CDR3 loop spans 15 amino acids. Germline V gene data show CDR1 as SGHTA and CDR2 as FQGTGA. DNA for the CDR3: TGTGCCAGCAGTCCCACAGGGAACATGAACACTGAAGCTTTCTTT. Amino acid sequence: CASSPTGNMNTEAFF.

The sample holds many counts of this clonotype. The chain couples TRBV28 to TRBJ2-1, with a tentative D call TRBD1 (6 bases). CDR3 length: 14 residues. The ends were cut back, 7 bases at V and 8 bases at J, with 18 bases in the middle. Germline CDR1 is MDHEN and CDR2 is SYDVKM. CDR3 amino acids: CASTIEGVTDEQFF. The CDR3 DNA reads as TGTGCCAGCACCATAGAGGGGGTTACGGATGAGCAGTTCTTC.

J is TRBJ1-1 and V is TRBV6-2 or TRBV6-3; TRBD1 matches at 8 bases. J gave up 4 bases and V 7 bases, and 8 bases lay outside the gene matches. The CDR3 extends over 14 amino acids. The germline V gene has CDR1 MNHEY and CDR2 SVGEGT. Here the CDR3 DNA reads TGTGCCAGCAAATTAGACAGGGGAGGCACTGAAGCTTTCTTT. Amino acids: CASKLDRGGTEAFF.

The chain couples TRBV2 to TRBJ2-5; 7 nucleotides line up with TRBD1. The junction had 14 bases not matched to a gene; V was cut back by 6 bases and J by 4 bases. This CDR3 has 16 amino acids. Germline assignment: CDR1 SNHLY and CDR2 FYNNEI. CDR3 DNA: TGTGCCAGCAGCCACTTCCGGGACAGAGACACAGAGACCCAGTACTTC. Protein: CASSHFRDRDTETQYF.

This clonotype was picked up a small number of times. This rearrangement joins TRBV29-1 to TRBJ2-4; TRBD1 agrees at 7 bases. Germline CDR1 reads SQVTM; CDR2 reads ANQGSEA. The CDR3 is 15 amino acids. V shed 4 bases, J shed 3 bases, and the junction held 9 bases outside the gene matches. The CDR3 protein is CSVVGTDTFKNIQYF. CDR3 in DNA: TGCAGCGTTGTTGGGACAGACACCTTCAAAAACATTCAGTACTTC.

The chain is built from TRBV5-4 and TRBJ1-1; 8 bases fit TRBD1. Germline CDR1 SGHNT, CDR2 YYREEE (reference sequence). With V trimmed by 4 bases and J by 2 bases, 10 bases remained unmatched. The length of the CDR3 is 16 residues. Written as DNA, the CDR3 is TGTGCCAGCAGCCCTTGGACAGGGAGGAGAAACACTGAAGCTTTCTTT. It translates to CASSPWTGRRNTEAFF.

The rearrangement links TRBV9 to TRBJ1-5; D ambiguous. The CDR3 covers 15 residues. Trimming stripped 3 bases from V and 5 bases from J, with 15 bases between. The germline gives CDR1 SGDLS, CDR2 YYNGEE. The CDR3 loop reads CASSAGAHGDQPQHF. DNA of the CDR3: TGTGCCAGCAGCGCCGGTGCCCACGGGGATCAGCCCCAGCATTTT.

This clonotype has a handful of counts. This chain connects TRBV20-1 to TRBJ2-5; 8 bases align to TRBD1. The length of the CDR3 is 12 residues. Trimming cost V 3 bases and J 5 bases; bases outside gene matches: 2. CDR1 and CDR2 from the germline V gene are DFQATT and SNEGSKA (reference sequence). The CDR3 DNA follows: TGCAGTGCTAGGGGACAGGAGGAGACCCAGTACTTC. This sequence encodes CSARGQEETQYF.